This T cell receptor (beta chain) was captured by sequencing in a study of blood T cell repertoires in COVID-19. Overall study context: Material from acute and convalescent COVID-19 was sourced from the United States, Italy and Spain.

V gave up 3 bases and J gave up 5 bases, with 11 bases separating them. The CDR3 has 13 residues. Germline V lookup: CDR1 LNHDA, CDR2 SQIVND (reference sequence). Data came from immunoSEQ multiplex PCR; TCRdb stores just in-frame clones and leaves some out. The sample contains over 100,000 clones, about four fifths of which appear only once. The receptor was derived from a human donor in a cohort sampled during active COVID-19. The specimen sequenced was peripheral blood. This sequence joins TRBV19 and TRBJ2-7; D possibly corresponds to TRBD1 (5 bases). CDR3 residues: CASSIQGLNEQYF. The CDR3, as DNA: TGTGCCAGTAGTATTCAGGGTTTGAACGAGCAGTACTTC. The whole variable domain, remainder taken from reference TRBV19 and TRBJ2-7, is DGGITQSPKYLFRKEGQNVTLSCEQNLNHDAMYWYRQDPGQGLRLIYYSQIVNDFQKGDIAEGYSVSREKKESFPLTVTSAQKNPTAFYLCASSIQGLNEQYFGPGTRLTVT.